This T cell receptor beta chain is from a study of metastatic and nonmetastatic thyroid tumors. Study summary: Repertoire comparisons spanned blood and tumor or nodule tissue from malignant and benign thyroid patients.

In regard to this clone: What it binds is unknown.

The germline V and J ends were trimmed by 0 bases and 3 bases, with 12 bases remaining between them. CDR1 and CDR2 (germline): DFQATT, SNEGSKA (reference sequence). The CDR3 extends over 14 amino acids. Each patient went into thyroid surgery without having received any treatment. Study processing details: Clinicopathological groups of papillary thyroid cancer showed CDR3 differences that were used to build a distant-metastasis classifier. TCRdb reassembled clones from the PCR reads with MiXCR. The V and J calls and clone size come from TCRdb's table, not from the authors' own analysis. The sample lists just over 70,000 clones, less than 20% seen once, with roughly 13% in the top ten. Study-wide findings and caveats: TCR beta diversity was reportedly significantly higher in malignant thyroid tumors than benign nodules, in blood and tumor.

The specimen was blood. V is TRBV20-1 and J is TRBJ2-7, with D possibly being TRBD2 (7 bases). This clonotype was obtained from a female donor with papillary thyroid cancer or a benign thyroid nodule (not recorded which). Some clones in this sample may be carry-over from other donors' samples. The CDR3 DNA reads TGCAGTGCTAGAGATCCCGGGGGGCTCTACGAGCAGTACTTC. It translates to CSARDPGGLYEQYF.